This entry describes one T cell receptor (beta chain). While infection was still active, Seattle patients were enrolled and then followed longitudinally. Assay: immunoSEQ multiplex PCR; the TCRdb copy retains only in-frame clones and omits some. The repertoire consists of a few hundred thousand clones, with 82% occurring once and the leading ten covering around 8%. These data originate in a study of blood T cell repertoires in COVID-19. About the study: Nucleic acid was either cDNA or gDNA, and it came from T cells, B-cell-depleted T cells, or PBMCs.

This clonotype originated in a woman of 80 years or more with COVID-19, enrolled during active disease. What was sequenced was peripheral blood.

Here the CDR3 reads CASSPKAGQPQHF. In DNA form, the CDR3 reads TGTGCCAGCAGCCCAAAGGCCGGGCAGCCCCAGCATTTT. The V and J genes are TRBV5-5 and TRBJ1-5; no reliable D call. Between the trimmed V and J ends, which lost 4 bases and 7 bases, there was a span of 12 bases. The CDR3 sequence is 13 residues long. Germline V gene data show CDR1 as SGHKS and CDR2 as YYEKEE (reference sequence).